This T cell receptor (beta chain) was sequenced in a study of blood T cells in healthy people across ages. With a J-beta primer mix and a sample-barcoded 5' primer, a second PCR ran roughly 6 to 12 cycles. TCRdb called the 5' RACE reads again in MiXCR, with one record for every CDR3 protein. The top ten hold under 30% of the sample, which has 1,800,000 or so distinct CDR3 sequences, more than 35% seen once. The germline V and J ends were trimmed by 4 bases and 2 bases, with 17 bases remaining between them. The CDR3 is 17 amino acids. Germline V gene lookup returns CDR1 KGHDR and CDR2 SFDVKD. The chain recombines TRBV24-1 with TRBJ1-3; D not resolved. The sequencing input was blood. The clonotype comes from a human donor in good health. The CDR3 nucleotides read TGTGCCACCAGTGACTCCCGACGGACTGGGGCTGGAAACACCATATATTTT. Amino acids: CATSDSRRTGAGNTIYF.